This TCR beta chain was found in a study of T cells after posttransplantation cyclophosphamide. Findings and caveats of the study: Skin or GI-infiltrating T cells shared few TRB sequences with blood. TRB clonality was highly associated with recipient CMV seropositivity and reactivation. Donor CD8+ memory clones often dominated recipient blood repertoires at later times.

This CDR3 is built from 11 residues. Germline V lookup: CDR1 SGHRS, CDR2 YFSETQ. Clones were sequenced by immunoSEQ multiplex PCR, and TCRdb holds only the in-frame ones, with some missing. The top ten clones hold around an eighth of a sample with tens of thousands of clones, less than 90% of them seen once. Treatment was busulfan-fludarabine conditioning, a marrow graft, and cyclophosphamide on days +3 and +4. On this clone itself: Antigen unknown.

The receptor comes from a female patient between 30 and 39 years old who received an allogeneic stem cell transplant from an unrelated donor, was CMV-positive, and had no GVHD. Some T cells may be supplied by the graft donor. The sample here was PBMCs, taken after allogeneic stem cell transplant with posttransplant cyclophosphamide. J is TRBJ2-7 and V is TRBV5-1; a weak D match, TRBD1 (6 bases). The CDR3 protein is CPGERGNEQYF. The CDR3, as DNA: TGCCCCGGGGAGAGGGGGAACGAGCAGTACTTC.